This T cell receptor beta chain was sequenced for a study of T cell repertoires in cytomegalovirus infection. The study, taken as a whole, reports: CMV-specific TCR beta clonotypes restricted by HLA-C dominated the ex vivo response.

TCRdb called the reads again in MiXCR, with one record for every CDR3 protein. The sample has about 180,000 distinct CDR3 sequences, approximately 15% seen once. This clonotype was seen a handful of times. The target antigen is unknown. Germline-derived CDR1 and CDR2 are SGDLS and YYNGEE. The CDR3 consists of 14 residues. Trimming took 3 bases from V and 0 from J, leaving 9 bases between them. The receptor was isolated from a human donor in good health (CMV status not recorded). Some clones in this sample may be carry-over from other donors' samples. V is TRBV9 and J is TRBJ1-1, with D possibly being TRBD1 (6 bases). Sequenced: PBMCs. The CDR3 DNA sequence: TGTGCCAGCAGCGAGACAGGAATGAACACTGAAGCTTTCTTT. It translates to CASSETGMNTEAFF.